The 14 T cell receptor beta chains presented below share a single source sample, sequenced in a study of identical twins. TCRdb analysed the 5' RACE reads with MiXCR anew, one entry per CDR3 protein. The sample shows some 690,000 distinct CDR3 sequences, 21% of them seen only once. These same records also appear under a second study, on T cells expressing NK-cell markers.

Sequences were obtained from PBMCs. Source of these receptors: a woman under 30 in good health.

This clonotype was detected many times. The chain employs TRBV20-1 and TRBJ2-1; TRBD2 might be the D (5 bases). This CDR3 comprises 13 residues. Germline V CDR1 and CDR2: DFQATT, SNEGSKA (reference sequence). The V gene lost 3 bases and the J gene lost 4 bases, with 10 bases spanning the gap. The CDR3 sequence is CSASRSEYNEQFF. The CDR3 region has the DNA TGCAGTGCTAGTCGTAGCGAATACAATGAGCAGTTCTTC.

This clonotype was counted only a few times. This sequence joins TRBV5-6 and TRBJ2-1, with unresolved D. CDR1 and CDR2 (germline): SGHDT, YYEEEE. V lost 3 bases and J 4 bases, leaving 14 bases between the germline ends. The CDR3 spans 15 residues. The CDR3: CASSSMGGPYNEQFF. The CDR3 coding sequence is TGTGCCAGCAGCTCCATGGGCGGACCTTACAATGAGCAGTTCTTC.

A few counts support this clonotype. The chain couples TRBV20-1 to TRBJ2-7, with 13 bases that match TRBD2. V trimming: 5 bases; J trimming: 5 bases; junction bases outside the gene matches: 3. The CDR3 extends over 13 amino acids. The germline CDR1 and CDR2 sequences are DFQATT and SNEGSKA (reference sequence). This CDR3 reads CSAATSGRHEQYF. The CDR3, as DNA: TGCAGTGCTGCGACTAGCGGGAGGCACGAGCAGTACTTC.

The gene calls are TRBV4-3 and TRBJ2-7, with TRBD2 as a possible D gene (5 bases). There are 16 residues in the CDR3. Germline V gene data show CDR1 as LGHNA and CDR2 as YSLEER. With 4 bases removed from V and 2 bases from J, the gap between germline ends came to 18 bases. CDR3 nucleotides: TGCGCCAGCAGCCCGTCCGAGGGCAGCCTCACCTACGAGCAGTACTTC. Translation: CASSPSEGSLTYEQYF.

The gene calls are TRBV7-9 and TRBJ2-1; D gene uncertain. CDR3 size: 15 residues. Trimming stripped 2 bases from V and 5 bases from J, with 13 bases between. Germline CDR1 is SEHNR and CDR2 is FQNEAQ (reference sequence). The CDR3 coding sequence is TGTGCCAGCAGCTTAAAGGGATTCACTCACAATGAGCAGTTCTTC. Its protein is CASSLKGFTHNEQFF.

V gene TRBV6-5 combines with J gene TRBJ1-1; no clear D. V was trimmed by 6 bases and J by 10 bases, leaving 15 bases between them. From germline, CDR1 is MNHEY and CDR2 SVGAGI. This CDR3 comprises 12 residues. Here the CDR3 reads CASRFHGEAAFF. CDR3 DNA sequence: TGTGCCAGCAGATTCCATGGGGAAGCAGCTTTCTTT.

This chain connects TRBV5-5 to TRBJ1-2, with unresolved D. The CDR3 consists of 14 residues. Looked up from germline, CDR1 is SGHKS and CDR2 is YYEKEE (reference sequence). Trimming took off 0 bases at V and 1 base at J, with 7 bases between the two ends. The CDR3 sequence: CASSLEDRNYGYTF. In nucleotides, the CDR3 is TGTGCCAGCAGCTTGGAGGACCGTAACTATGGCTACACCTTC.

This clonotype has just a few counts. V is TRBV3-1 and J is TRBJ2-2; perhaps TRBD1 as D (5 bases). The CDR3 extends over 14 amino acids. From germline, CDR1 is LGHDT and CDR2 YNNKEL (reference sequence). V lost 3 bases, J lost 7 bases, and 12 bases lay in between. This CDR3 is CASSQPGFLGELFF. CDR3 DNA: TGTGCCAGCAGCCAGCCAGGGTTCCTCGGGGAGCTGTTTTTT.

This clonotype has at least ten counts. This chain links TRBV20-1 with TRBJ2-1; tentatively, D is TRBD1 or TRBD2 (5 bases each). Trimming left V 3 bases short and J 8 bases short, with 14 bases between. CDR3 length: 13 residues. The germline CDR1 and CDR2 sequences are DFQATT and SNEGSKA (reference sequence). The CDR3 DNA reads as TGCAGTGCTAGGAGGGACGTCGTGGATGAGCAGTTCTTC. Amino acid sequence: CSARRDVVDEQFF.

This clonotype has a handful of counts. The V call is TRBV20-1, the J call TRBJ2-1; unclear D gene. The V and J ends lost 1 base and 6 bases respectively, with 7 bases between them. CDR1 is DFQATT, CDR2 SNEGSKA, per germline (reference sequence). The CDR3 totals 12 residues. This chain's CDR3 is CSARGWGNEQFF. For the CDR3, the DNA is TGCAGTGCTAGAGGGTGGGGCAATGAGCAGTTCTTC.

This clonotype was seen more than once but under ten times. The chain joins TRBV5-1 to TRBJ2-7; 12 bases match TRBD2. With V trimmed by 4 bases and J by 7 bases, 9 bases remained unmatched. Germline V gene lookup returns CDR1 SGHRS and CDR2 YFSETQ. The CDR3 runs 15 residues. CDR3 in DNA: TGCGCCAGCAGCGACGGACTAGCGGGGTGGAGGGAGCAGTACTTC. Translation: CASSDGLAGWREQYF.

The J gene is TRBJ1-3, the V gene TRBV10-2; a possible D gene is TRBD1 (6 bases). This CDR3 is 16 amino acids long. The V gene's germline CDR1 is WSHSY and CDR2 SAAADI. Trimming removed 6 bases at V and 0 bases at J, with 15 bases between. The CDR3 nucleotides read TGCGCCAGCAGCAGGGACACCCGGAGCTCTGGAAACACCATATATTTT. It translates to CASSRDTRSSGNTIYF.

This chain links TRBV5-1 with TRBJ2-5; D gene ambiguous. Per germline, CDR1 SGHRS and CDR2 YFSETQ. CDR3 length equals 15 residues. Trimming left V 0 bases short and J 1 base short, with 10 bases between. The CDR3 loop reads CASSLVDGGQETQYF. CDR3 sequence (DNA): TGCGCCAGCAGCTTGGTGGACGGCGGCCAAGAGACCCAGTACTTC.

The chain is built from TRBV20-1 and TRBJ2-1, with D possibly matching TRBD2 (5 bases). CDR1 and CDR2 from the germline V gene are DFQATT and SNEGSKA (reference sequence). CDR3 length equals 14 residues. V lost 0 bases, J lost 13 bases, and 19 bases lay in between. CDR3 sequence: CSARDLAGDPAQFF. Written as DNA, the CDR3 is TGCAGTGCTAGAGATTTGGCGGGCGATCCAGCCCAGTTCTTC.